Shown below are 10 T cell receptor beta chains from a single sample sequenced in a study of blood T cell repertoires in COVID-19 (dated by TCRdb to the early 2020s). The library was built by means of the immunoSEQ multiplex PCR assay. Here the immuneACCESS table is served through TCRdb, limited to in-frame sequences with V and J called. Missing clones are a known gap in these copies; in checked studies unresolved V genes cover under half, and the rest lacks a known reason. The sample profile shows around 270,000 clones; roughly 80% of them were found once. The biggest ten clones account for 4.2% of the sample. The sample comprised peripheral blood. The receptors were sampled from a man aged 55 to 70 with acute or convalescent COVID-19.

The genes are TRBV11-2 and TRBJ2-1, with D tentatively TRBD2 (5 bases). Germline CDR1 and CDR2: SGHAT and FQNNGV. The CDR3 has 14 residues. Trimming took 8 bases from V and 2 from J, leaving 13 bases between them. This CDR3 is CASRPGVTYNEQFF. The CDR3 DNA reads TGTGCCAGCCGCCCCGGGGTGACCTACAATGAGCAGTTCTTC.

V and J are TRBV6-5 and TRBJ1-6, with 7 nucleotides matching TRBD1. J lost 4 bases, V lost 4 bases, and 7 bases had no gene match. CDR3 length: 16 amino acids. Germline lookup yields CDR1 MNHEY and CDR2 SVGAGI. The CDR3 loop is CASSSSGTAYNSPLHF. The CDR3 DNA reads TGTGCCAGCAGTTCGTCCGGGACAGCTTATAATTCACCCCTCCACTTT.

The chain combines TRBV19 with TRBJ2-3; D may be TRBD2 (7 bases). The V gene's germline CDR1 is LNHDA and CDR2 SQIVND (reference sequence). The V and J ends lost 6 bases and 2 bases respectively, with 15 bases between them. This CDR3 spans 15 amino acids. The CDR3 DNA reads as TGTGCCAGTAGGTTCGCGGGGGCCTCCACAGATACGCAGTATTTT. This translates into CASRFAGASTDTQYF.

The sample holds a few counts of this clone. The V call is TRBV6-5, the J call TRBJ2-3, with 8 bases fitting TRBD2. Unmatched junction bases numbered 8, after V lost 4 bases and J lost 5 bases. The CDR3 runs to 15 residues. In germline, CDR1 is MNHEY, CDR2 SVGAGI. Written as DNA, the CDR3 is TGTGCCAGCAGTTGGTCGGGGGGGCCTGGAGATACGCAGTATTTT. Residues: CASSWSGGPGDTQYF.

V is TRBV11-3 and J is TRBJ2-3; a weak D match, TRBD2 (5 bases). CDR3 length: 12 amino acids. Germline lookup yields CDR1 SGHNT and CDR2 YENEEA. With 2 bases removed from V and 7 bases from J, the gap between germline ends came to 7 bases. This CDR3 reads CASSLTSNTQYF. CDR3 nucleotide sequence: TGTGCCAGCAGCTTAACTAGTAATACGCAGTATTTT. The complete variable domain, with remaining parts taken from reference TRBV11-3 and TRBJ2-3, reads EAGVVQSPRYKIIEKKQPVAFWCNPISGHNTLYWYLQNLGQGPELLIRYENEEAVDDSQLPKDRFSAERLKGVDSTLKIQPAELGDSAVYLCASSLTSNTQYFGPGTRLTVL.

The CDR3 nucleotides read TGTGCCACCAGTACCCGACAGGGTCCGGCTGAGCAGTTCTTC. Its protein product is CATSTRQGPAEQFF. This chain uses TRBV24-1 with TRBJ2-1; 7 nucleotides align to TRBD1. Looked up from germline, CDR1 is KGHDR and CDR2 is SFDVKD. The CDR3 consists of 14 residues. V trimming: 6 bases; J trimming: 9 bases; junction bases outside the gene matches: 10.

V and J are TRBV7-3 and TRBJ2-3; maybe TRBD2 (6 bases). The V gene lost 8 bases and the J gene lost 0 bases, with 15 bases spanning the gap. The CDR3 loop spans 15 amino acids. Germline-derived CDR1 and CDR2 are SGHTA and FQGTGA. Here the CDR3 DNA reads TGTGCCAGCGCCGCCGGGACTTACAGCACAGATACGCAGTATTTT. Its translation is CASAAGTYSTDTQYF.

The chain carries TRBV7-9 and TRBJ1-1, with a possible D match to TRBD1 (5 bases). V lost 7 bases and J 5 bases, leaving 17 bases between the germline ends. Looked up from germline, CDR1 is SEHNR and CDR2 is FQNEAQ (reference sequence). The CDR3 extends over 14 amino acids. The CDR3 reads CASNLLVRGTEAFF. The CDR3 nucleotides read TGTGCCAGCAACCTTTTGGTTAGGGGTACTGAAGCTTTCTTT.

CDR3 in DNA: TGTGCCAGCAGTTTATTTAGGACAAGCTCCTACGAGCAGTACTTC. It encodes CASSLFRTSSYEQYF. The chain couples TRBV27 to TRBJ2-7; weak D call: TRBD1 (5 bases). The V and J ends lost 1 base and 0 bases respectively, with 10 bases between them. The CDR3 totals 15 residues. From germline, CDR1 is MNHEY and CDR2 SMNVEV (reference sequence).

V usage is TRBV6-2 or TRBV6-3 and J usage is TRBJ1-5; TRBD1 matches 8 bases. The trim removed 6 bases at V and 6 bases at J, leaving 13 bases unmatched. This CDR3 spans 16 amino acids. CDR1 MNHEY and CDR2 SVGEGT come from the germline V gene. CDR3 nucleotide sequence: TGTGCCAGCAGCCGCCAAGGACAGGGTCGAGGTCAGCCCCAGCATTTT. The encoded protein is CASSRQGQGRGQPQHF.